Sequencing of this T cell receptor (beta chain) was carried out in a study of CD4 T cells in relation to SARS-CoV-2 and coronaviruses. The wider study: After roughly ten days of antigen culture, PBMC TCR beta CDR3s were sequenced.

Note on this clone: Antigen unknown.

TCRdb keeps only in-frame clones here, not all; method: immunoSEQ multiplex PCR. The sample lists 43,000 or so clones, roughly 87% occurring once. This CDR3 is built from 19 residues. CDR1 and CDR2 from the germline V gene are MDHEN and SYDVKM. The junction had 22 bases not matched to a gene; V was cut back by 5 bases and J by 4 bases. The specimen was naive CD4+ T cells from PBMCs, cultured in vitro. Subset indicated: naive CD4+ T cells isolated by negative enrichment. V gene TRBV28 combines with J gene TRBJ2-7; 8 bases are a match to TRBD1. The TCR comes from an adult with COVID-19. CDR3 nucleotides: TGTGCCAGCAGTGATCGACGAATCATGGGACAGGATCTATCGTACGAGCAGTACTTC. Amino acids: CASSDRRIMGQDLSYEQYF.